What follows describes a single TCR beta chain. Sequence at one end of the junction differs from germline and may be a read error. Methods used by the authors: Cell counts per sample came from amplifying reference gene primers. Data came from immunoSEQ multiplex PCR; TCRdb stores just in-frame clones and leaves some out. V and J calls and clone size are copied from that table; D and trimming were computed from the DNA. The table lists about 170,000 clones, less than 85% of them singletons. The data originate from a study of blood T cell repertoires in COVID-19. Assignment of participants to cohorts was predicated upon participant-reported clinical history. Cohort 3 donors were reported recovered after two negative PCRs, clearance, or symptom resolution. The CDR3 length is 14 residues. Looked up from germline, CDR1 is SGHNT and CDR2 is YENEEA.

The gene calls are TRBV11-3 and TRBJ2-5; 9 bases map to TRBD2. The source material was PBMCs or T cells enriched from blood (not recorded which). The origin of this receptor is a woman in her 50s who had recovered from COVID-19. The DNA of the CDR3 is TGTACCAGCAGCGACCGTGCGGGAGGGGAGACCCAGTACTTC. This translates into CTSSDRAGGETQYF.